The rows below give T cell receptor beta chains drawn from one sample of a study of blood T cell repertoires in COVID-19. The data were produced by immunoSEQ multiplex PCR, yet TCRdb's version contains in-frame clones alone and is incomplete. Counted here are more than 300,000 clones, around 86% occurring once; the ten biggest clones make up 1.5% to 2%. The sample was peripheral blood. The receptors here all came from a woman aged 45-59 years with acute or convalescent COVID-19. CDR3s include the opening cysteine and the closing phenylalanine or tryptophan. The D gene is left open where the match is weak. Not all rows give a size; the values are once, few, many and, for expanded clones, a class.

j_call: TRBJ1-6
v_call: TRBV24-1
clone_size: NA
d_call: TRBD1
cdr3_nt: TGTGCCACTGGGGACAGGGGTTTGGATAATTCACCCCTCCACTTT
cdr3_aa: CATGDRGLDNSPLHF

j_call: TRBJ1-5
v_call: TRBV2
clone_size: NA
d_call: TRBD1
cdr3_nt: TGTGCCAGCAGTGATCCTTCCCACAGGGGGCGAAGGAATCAGCCCCAGCATTTT
cdr3_aa: CASSDPSHRGRRNQPQHF

j_call: TRBJ2-7
v_call: TRBV27
clone_size: NA
d_call: TRBD2
cdr3_nt: TGTGCCAGCAGGGCATTAGCGGGAGCTTACGAGCAGTACTTC
cdr3_aa: CASRALAGAYEQYF

j_call: TRBJ2-1
v_call: TRBV3-1/TRBV3-2
clone_size: NA
d_call: TRBD2
cdr3_nt: TGTGCCAGCAGCCCCCGTCGAGCGGGACACAATGAGCAGTTCTTC
cdr3_aa: CASSPRRAGHNEQFF

j_call: TRBJ1-4
v_call: TRBV5-6
clone_size: NA
d_call: NA
cdr3_nt: TGTGCCAGCAGCTTAGGAACTCGAGGGGAAAAACTGTTTTTT
cdr3_aa: CASSLGTRGEKLFF

j_call: TRBJ2-3
v_call: TRBV27
clone_size: once
d_call: NA
cdr3_nt: TGTGCCAGCAGCCGACGGGTGGAGCGAGGTATTACTAGCACAGATACGCAGTATTTT
cdr3_aa: CASSRRVERGITSTDTQYF

j_call: TRBJ2-7
v_call: TRBV29-1
clone_size: once
d_call: TRBD1
cdr3_nt: TGCAGCGTTGTTCGGGACAGCGTTTCCTACGAGCAGTACTTC
cdr3_aa: CSVVRDSVSYEQYF

j_call: TRBJ2-4
v_call: TRBV28
clone_size: once
d_call: TRBD1
cdr3_nt: TGTGCCAGCACCCTGACAGGGGAGAAAAACATTCAGTACTTC
cdr3_aa: CASTLTGEKNIQYF

j_call: TRBJ2-3
v_call: TRBV2
clone_size: NA
d_call: TRBD2
cdr3_nt: TGTGCCAGCCAGGCGGGAGCCGGAGATACGCAGTATTTT
cdr3_aa: CASQAGAGDTQYF

j_call: TRBJ2-7
v_call: TRBV19
clone_size: NA
d_call: NA
cdr3_nt: TGTGCCAGTAGTAATGGAGGTTGGGCCTACGAGCAGTACTTC
cdr3_aa: CASSNGGWAYEQYF

j_call: TRBJ2-5
v_call: TRBV29-1
clone_size: NA
d_call: NA
cdr3_nt: TGCAGCGTTGAAGATGCAGAAGAGACCCAGTACTTC
cdr3_aa: CSVEDAEETQYF

j_call: TRBJ2-1
v_call: TRBV6-4
clone_size: NA
d_call: NA
cdr3_nt: TGTGCCAGCAGTCCCCGGACAGACTCCTACAATGAGCAGTTCTTC
cdr3_aa: CASSPRTDSYNEQFF

j_call: TRBJ1-2
v_call: TRBV2
clone_size: few
d_call: NA
cdr3_nt: TGTGCCAGCCGTATCCCTAACTATGGCTACACCTTC
cdr3_aa: CASRIPNYGYTF

j_call: TRBJ2-7
v_call: TRBV5-1
clone_size: few
d_call: NA
cdr3_nt: TGCGCCAGCAGCTATCTGACAGCACTATCCTACGAGCAGTACTTC
cdr3_aa: CASSYLTALSYEQYF

j_call: TRBJ1-1
v_call: TRBV2
clone_size: NA
d_call: NA
cdr3_nt: TGTGCCAGCAGCGCTCAGGGGTACACTGAAGCTTTCTTT
cdr3_aa: CASSAQGYTEAFF

j_call: TRBJ2-7
v_call: TRBV4-1
clone_size: NA
d_call: NA
cdr3_nt: TGCGCCAGCAGCCAAGAGAGCCGGGACGAGCAGTACTTC
cdr3_aa: CASSQESRDEQYF

j_call: TRBJ1-4
v_call: TRBV6-5
clone_size: once
d_call: NA
cdr3_nt: TGTGCCAGCAGTCCGCAGCCCCAGGTGGAAAAACTGTTTTTT
cdr3_aa: CASSPQPQVEKLFF

j_call: TRBJ2-2
v_call: TRBV11-2
clone_size: NA
d_call: NA
cdr3_nt: TGTGCCAGCAGCTTCGGCGGTCGGGGGAACACCGGGGAGCTGTTTTTT
cdr3_aa: CASSFGGRGNTGELFF

j_call: TRBJ2-3
v_call: TRBV11-2
clone_size: NA
d_call: TRBD2
cdr3_nt: TGTGCCAGCAGCTTATCGGCGGGAGAGGGGACGCAGTATTTT
cdr3_aa: CASSLSAGEGTQYF

j_call: TRBJ1-4
v_call: TRBV30
clone_size: NA
d_call: TRBD1
cdr3_nt: TGTGCCTGGAGTGGGGGACAGGGGTATGAAAAACTGTTTTTT
cdr3_aa: CAWSGGQGYEKLFF

j_call: TRBJ2-7
v_call: TRBV4-1
clone_size: NA
d_call: NA
cdr3_nt: TGCGCCAGCAGCCAAGAAACCTCCGCGCTATCAACCTACGAGCAGTACTTC
cdr3_aa: CASSQETSALSTYEQYF

j_call: TRBJ1-6
v_call: TRBV28
clone_size: NA
d_call: TRBD1
cdr3_nt: TGTGCCAGCAGTTTTCCCGGGACAGGGAGTTCACCCCTCCACTTT
cdr3_aa: CASSFPGTGSSPLHF

j_call: TRBJ2-7
v_call: TRBV12-2
clone_size: NA
d_call: NA
cdr3_nt: TGTGCAAGTCGTAGGACACCGGGACAGCAAAACACCTACGAGCAGTACTTC
cdr3_aa: CASRRTPGQQNTYEQYF

j_call: TRBJ1-3
v_call: TRBV6-5
clone_size: NA
d_call: TRBD1
cdr3_nt: TGTGCCAGCAGACCCGAGGACAGGGCTGGAAACACCATATATTTT
cdr3_aa: CASRPEDRAGNTIYF

j_call: TRBJ1-2
v_call: TRBV28
clone_size: NA
d_call: TRBD1
cdr3_nt: TGTGCCAGCAGTGAACCGGGACAGGGTCACTATGGCTACACCTTC
cdr3_aa: CASSEPGQGHYGYTF

j_call: TRBJ2-1
v_call: TRBV2
clone_size: NA
d_call: TRBD2
cdr3_nt: TGTGCCAGCAGGAAGACTAGCGAGGACCGTAGGGATGAGCAGTTCTTC
cdr3_aa: CASRKTSEDRRDEQFF

j_call: TRBJ2-1
v_call: TRBV7-2
clone_size: NA
d_call: NA
cdr3_nt: TGTGCCAGCATTCAGGAACTCCCCTACAATGAGCAGTTCTTC
cdr3_aa: CASIQELPYNEQFF

j_call: TRBJ1-5
v_call: TRBV10-3
clone_size: NA
d_call: NA
cdr3_nt: TGTGCCATCAGTGAACCGCTAGGGCCCCAGCATTTT
cdr3_aa: CAISEPLGPQHF

j_call: TRBJ1-1
v_call: TRBV30
clone_size: NA
d_call: TRBD1
cdr3_nt: TGTGCCTGGAGCGAAACAGGGGACGGGCTTGAAGCTTTCTTT
cdr3_aa: CAWSETGDGLEAFF

j_call: TRBJ1-4
v_call: TRBV18
clone_size: NA
d_call: NA
cdr3_nt: TGTGCCAGCTCACCGAAATTAGGACAAACCGAAAAACTGTTTTTT
cdr3_aa: CASSPKLGQTEKLFF

j_call: TRBJ2-1
v_call: TRBV12-5
clone_size: NA
d_call: TRBD2
cdr3_nt: TGTGCTAGTGGTTTGGTACTGGATGGCGGGAGAGTTATTGAGCAGTTCTTC
cdr3_aa: CASGLVLDGGRVIEQFF

j_call: TRBJ1-5
v_call: TRBV27
clone_size: NA
d_call: NA
cdr3_nt: TGTGCCAGCAGTCCACCTCCGGTGCATTTGGGGCGCCGATATAGCAATCAGCCCCAGCATTTT
cdr3_aa: CASSPPPVHLGRRYSNQPQHF

j_call: TRBJ2-1
v_call: TRBV5-1
clone_size: NA
d_call: TRBD2
cdr3_nt: TGCGCCAGCAGCTTGGGCGCGGGAGGGAACAATGAGCAGTTCTTC
cdr3_aa: CASSLGAGGNNEQFF

j_call: TRBJ1-4
v_call: TRBV7-2
clone_size: NA
d_call: TRBD1
cdr3_nt: TGTGCCAGCAGCCCGACAGGGGGAGGAGAAAAACTGTTTTTT
cdr3_aa: CASSPTGGGEKLFF

j_call: TRBJ2-3
v_call: TRBV28
clone_size: NA
d_call: NA
cdr3_nt: TGTGCCAGCAGTTTATCGGAGACAGATACGCAGTATTTT
cdr3_aa: CASSLSETDTQYF

j_call: TRBJ1-5
v_call: TRBV11-1
clone_size: few
d_call: NA
cdr3_nt: TGTGCCAGCAGCTTAGAAACGGGGGGCAATCAGCCCCAGCATTTT
cdr3_aa: CASSLETGGNQPQHF

j_call: TRBJ2-4
v_call: TRBV5-3
clone_size: NA
d_call: NA
cdr3_nt: TGTGCCAGAAGCTTGGTCTCCGGGACTGTAGCCAAAAACATTCAGTACTTC
cdr3_aa: CARSLVSGTVAKNIQYF

j_call: TRBJ2-1
v_call: TRBV9
clone_size: few
d_call: TRBD2
cdr3_nt: TGTGCCAGCAGCCCCCAAGGACTAGCGGATTACAATGAGCAGTTCTTC
cdr3_aa: CASSPQGLADYNEQFF

j_call: TRBJ1-1
v_call: TRBV28
clone_size: NA
d_call: NA
cdr3_nt: TGTGCCAGCAAAGAGGGCACTGAAGCTTTCTTT
cdr3_aa: CASKEGTEAFF

j_call: TRBJ1-1
v_call: TRBV7-3
clone_size: NA
d_call: TRBD1
cdr3_nt: TGTGCCAGCAGCTCAGATGGACAGGGATATGACGAAGCTTTCTTT
cdr3_aa: CASSSDGQGYDEAFF

j_call: TRBJ2-7
v_call: TRBV7-6
clone_size: NA
d_call: TRBD2
cdr3_nt: TGTGCCAGCAGCTTTAGCGGGAGCTCTTACTACGAGCAGTACTTC
cdr3_aa: CASSFSGSSYYEQYF